This T cell receptor beta chain derives from a study of shared clonotypes between healthy human individuals. The V gene's germline CDR1 is SGHDT and CDR2 YYEEEE. The CDR3 extends over 16 amino acids. V shed 0 bases and J 3 bases; nucleotides not matched to a gene: 5. Positively selected for CCR7, the CD45RO-negative cells used as naive CD8 cells excluded terminally differentiated effector memory CD45RA+ cells. Sequenced by immunoSEQ multiplex PCR; TCRdb stores in-frame clones only, minus some. The sample contains about 550,000 clones, around 95% of which appear only once. The rearrangement links TRBV5-6 to TRBJ2-5, with 10 bases lining up with TRBD2. The clonotype comes from a woman aged 25 to 39 in good health. The sample was naive CD8+ T cells sorted from blood. The CDR3 is CASSLALAGVEETQYF. DNA of the CDR3: TGTGCCAGCAGCTTGGCTCTAGCGGGAGTTGAAGAGACCCAGTACTTC.